One sample yielded the 22 T cell receptor beta chains listed below, sequenced in a study of blood T cells in healthy people across ages. With a J-beta primer mix and a sample-barcoded 5' primer, a second PCR ran about 6 to 11 cycles. TCRdb used MiXCR to reprocess the 5' RACE reads, holding one entry per CDR3 protein. The sample holds about 700,000 distinct CDR3 sequences; about 30% are singletons and the top ten take just over 15%. The sequenced sample consisted of blood. These receptors were collected from a woman at least 80 years old in good health.

The rearrangement uses TRBV5-6 and TRBJ2-5, with TRBD1 matching over 7 bases. In germline, CDR1 is SGHDT, CDR2 YYEEEE. The ends lost 7 bases at V and 6 bases at J; junction bases unmatched: 18. This CDR3 has 16 amino acids. The DNA of the CDR3 is TGTGCCAGCTTACCCCTGCTTACCGGACAGGAGAAGACCCAGTACTTC. Protein: CASLPLLTGQEKTQYF.

At least ten counts were recorded for this clonotype. The V call is TRBV5-1, the J call TRBJ2-7, with no clear D. Trimming removed 2 bases from V and 2 bases from J, with 11 bases in between. CDR1 and CDR2 (germline): SGHRS, YFSETQ. The CDR3 consists of 14 residues. CDR3 DNA: TGCGCCAGCAGCTTCAAACCGTCCACCTACGAGCAGTACTTC. Residues: CASSFKPSTYEQYF. The whole variable domain, remainder taken from reference TRBV5-1 and TRBJ2-7, is KAGVTQTPRYLIKTRGQQVTLSCSPISGHRSVSWYQQTPGQGLQFLFEYFSETQRNKGNFPGRFSGRQFSNSRSEMNVSTLELGDSALYLCASSFKPSTYEQYFGPGTRLTVT.

At least ten counts were recorded for this clonotype. This chain connects TRBV5-1 to TRBJ2-5; 7 bases map to TRBD2. Germline CDR1 is SGHRS and CDR2 is YFSETQ. The V segment lost 5 bases and the J segment 0 bases; nucleotides outside the gene matches: 10. This CDR3 is built from 16 residues. CDR3 sequence: CASSPRASGYQETQYF. The CDR3 DNA is TGCGCCAGCAGTCCTCGGGCTAGCGGATACCAAGAGACCCAGTACTTC. The variable domain in full, with the rest retrieved from reference TRBV5-1 and TRBJ2-5, is KAGVTQTPRYLIKTRGQQVTLSCSPISGHRSVSWYQQTPGQGLQFLFEYFSETQRNKGNFPGRFSGRQFSNSRSEMNVSTLELGDSALYLCASSPRASGYQETQYFGPGTRLLVL.

This clonotype was seen at least ten times. The chain couples TRBV20-1 to TRBJ2-2; unclear D gene. V gave up 0 bases and J gave up 6 bases, with 14 bases separating them. The CDR3 has 15 residues. The germline V gene encodes CDR1 DFQATT and CDR2 SNEGSKA (reference sequence). CDR3 protein: CSARDPAGVPGELFF. The CDR3 nucleotides are TGCAGTGCTAGAGATCCAGCTGGGGTCCCCGGGGAGCTGTTTTTT.

Ten or more counts support this clonotype. The V and J genes are TRBV20-1 and TRBJ2-1; D is undetermined. The V gene lost 3 bases and the J gene lost 6 bases, with 12 bases spanning the gap. The CDR3 has 13 residues. Germline V CDR1 and CDR2: DFQATT, SNEGSKA (reference sequence). CDR3 nucleotides: TGCAGTGCTAGGGGTTTAGGGCCCAATGAGCAGTTCTTC. Translation gives CSARGLGPNEQFF.

This clonotype appeared many times. J is TRBJ1-5 and V is TRBV6-6; TRBD1 might be the D (6 bases). Germline V gene sequence: CDR1 MNHNY, CDR2 SVGAGI (reference sequence). The V gene lost 8 bases and the J gene lost 6 bases, with 14 bases spanning the gap. There are 13 residues in the CDR3. The CDR3 here is CASVGARGQPQHF. The DNA of the CDR3 is TGTGCCAGCGTGGGGGCCAGGGGTCAGCCCCAGCATTTT.

In this sample, this clonotype turned up a few times. The chain combines TRBV7-9 with TRBJ1-1, with 7 bases aligning to TRBD1. Trimming took 5 bases from V and 4 from J; bases not matched to a gene: 7. Looked up from germline, CDR1 is SEHNR and CDR2 is FQNEAQ (reference sequence). The CDR3 covers 14 residues. DNA for the CDR3: TGTGCCAGCAGCCTACAGGGGTCAGGCACTGAAGCTTTCTTT. The encoded protein is CASSLQGSGTEAFF.

The chain links TRBV20-1 to TRBJ2-1, with 8 bases fitting TRBD1. J lost 0 bases, V lost 0 bases, and 4 bases had no gene match. CDR3 length: 16 residues. Germline-derived CDR1 and CDR2 are DFQATT and SNEGSKA (reference sequence). For the CDR3, the DNA is TGCAGTGCTAGAGATCAAGGACAGGGCTCCTACAATGAGCAGTTCTTC. Encoded protein: CSARDQGQGSYNEQFF.

As to this clonotype: A much larger clone sits a single nucleotide away, making a read error possible. The V and J genes are TRBV9 and TRBJ2-7, with 7 nucleotides matching TRBD1. The CDR3 spans 14 residues. Losses at the gene ends were 2 bases for V and 6 bases for J; bases not matched to a gene: 8. CDR1 and CDR2 (germline): SGDLS, YYNGEE. The CDR3 sequence: CASSVGQSKSEQYF. The CDR3 DNA sequence: TGTGCCAGCAGCGTGGGACAGAGTAAATCCGAGCAGTACTTC.

This clonotype has a handful of counts. The rearrangement joins TRBV2 to TRBJ1-1, with D possibly being TRBD1 (6 bases). The CDR3 contains 14 residues. The germline V and J ends were trimmed by 7 bases and 5 bases, with 17 bases remaining between them. Germline values: CDR1 SNHLY, CDR2 FYNNEI. The CDR3 reads CASIEWGPGTEAFF. The CDR3 DNA is TGTGCCAGCATAGAGTGGGGGCCGGGAACTGAAGCTTTCTTT.

The chain couples TRBV6-5 to TRBJ1-1; D is unclear. V was cut by 8 bases and J by 5 bases, with 12 bases left in between. The V gene's germline CDR1 is MNHEY and CDR2 SVGAGI. This CDR3 has 12 amino acids. The CDR3: CASQEGTTEAFF. CDR3 coding DNA: TGTGCCAGCCAGGAGGGAACTACTGAAGCTTTCTTT.

On this clonotype itself: Lacking the conserved final phenylalanine or tryptophan, this CDR3 likely reflects a read error. J is TRBJ1-5 and V is TRBV5-1, with 7 bases identical to TRBD1. CDR3 size: 14 residues. The trim removed 3 bases at V and 2 bases at J, leaving 2 bases unmatched. Germline V lookup: CDR1 SGHRS, CDR2 YFSETQ. The CDR3 protein is CASSSGQGNQPQHL. The CDR3 DNA reads as TGCGCCAGCAGCTCAGGACAGGGCAATCAGCCCCAGCATTTG.

The chain uses TRBV5-1 and TRBJ2-1; 12 positions match TRBD2. The V gene's germline CDR1 is SGHRS and CDR2 YFSETQ. This CDR3 is 16 amino acids long. V shed 7 bases, J shed 4 bases, and the junction held 9 bases outside the gene matches. The DNA for the CDR3 is TGCGCCAGCGAAGCCCCGGGACTAGCGGGTTACAATGAGCAGTTCTTC. Encoded protein: CASEAPGLAGYNEQFF.

This clonotype turned up a few times. V usage is TRBV19 and J usage is TRBJ1-1; TRBD1 matches 7 bases. Germline assignment: CDR1 LNHDA and CDR2 SQIVND (reference sequence). The CDR3 sequence is 13 residues long. V was clipped by 6 bases and J by 4 bases; unmatched bases: 5. The DNA of the CDR3 is TGTGCCAGTAGACCAGGGGGGGGCACTGAAGCTTTCTTT. The encoded protein is CASRPGGGTEAFF.

The chain carries TRBV6-5 and TRBJ2-3, with D perhaps being TRBD1 or TRBD2 (5 bases each). V gave up 0 bases and J gave up 6 bases, with 13 bases separating them. CDR1 is MNHEY and CDR2 is SVGAGI in the germline V gene. This CDR3 comprises 15 residues. This chain's CDR3 is CASSYSIMGTDTQYF. The CDR3 nucleotides are TGTGCCAGCAGTTACTCGATCATGGGGACCGATACGCAGTATTTT.

Only a few counts were recorded for this clonotype. This chain links TRBV5-1 with TRBJ2-4; D ambiguous. V lost 1 base and J 6 bases, leaving 8 bases between the germline ends. The CDR3 is 13 amino acids. Germline CDR1 is SGHRS and CDR2 is YFSETQ. The CDR3 DNA is TGCGCCAGCAGCTTGACGGACCCAAACATTCAGTACTTC. It is translated as CASSLTDPNIQYF.

On this clonotype: A much bigger clone sits one base away, suggesting this may be a read error. This chain joins TRBV28 and TRBJ2-1; D not certain. This CDR3 is built from 14 residues. Germline-derived CDR1 and CDR2 are MDHEN and SYDVKM. The CDR3: CACSFRRTYNEQFF. CDR3 DNA: TGTGCCTGCAGTTTCCGGAGAACCTACAATGAGCAGTTCTTC.

V gene TRBV9 combines with J gene TRBJ1-2; a weak D match, TRBD1 (5 bases). The V end was cut by 0 bases, the J end by 3 bases, with 12 bases between. From germline, CDR1 is SGDLS and CDR2 YYNGEE. The CDR3 spans 15 residues. The CDR3 DNA follows: TGTGCCAGCAGCGTAGAGCCAGGGATAGACTATGGCTACACCTTC. This translates into CASSVEPGIDYGYTF.

This chain uses TRBV11-2 with TRBJ1-6; no reliable D call. The germline V gene has CDR1 SGHAT and CDR2 FQNNGV. V was clipped by 7 bases and J by 7 bases, with 11 bases between them. The CDR3 sequence is 13 residues long. The CDR3: CASTTVSNSPLHF. Here the CDR3 DNA reads TGTGCCAGCACCACGGTTAGCAATTCACCCCTCCACTTT.

Ten or more counts support this clonotype. The chain recombines TRBV28 with TRBJ2-7; D is uncertain. V dropped 8 bases and J dropped 0 bases, with 8 bases sitting between them. The CDR3 consists of 12 residues. The germline gives CDR1 MDHEN, CDR2 SYDVKM. This CDR3 is CASQRSSYEQYF. The CDR3 bases are TGTGCCAGCCAGAGAAGCTCCTACGAGCAGTACTTC.

This clonotype was seen a few times. J is TRBJ1-5 and V is TRBV5-6; D is unclear. CDR1 is SGHDT and CDR2 is YYEEEE in the germline V gene. CDR3 length: 15 amino acids. V was clipped by 3 bases and J by 4 bases, with 14 bases between them. Here the CDR3 DNA reads TGTGCCAGCAGCTCACGAGCCACGGGGAATCAGCCCCAGCATTTT. This translates into CASSSRATGNQPQHF.

This clonotype was detected many times. This rearrangement joins TRBV27 to TRBJ2-5; TRBD2 is a possible D gene (5 bases). Trimming left V 5 bases short and J 5 bases short, with 12 bases between. The CDR3 runs to 13 residues. CDR1 and CDR2 (germline): MNHEY, SMNVEV (reference sequence). DNA of the CDR3: TGTGCCAGCAGTCCCGGGATAGGGGAGACCCAGTACTTC. This encodes CASSPGIGETQYF.